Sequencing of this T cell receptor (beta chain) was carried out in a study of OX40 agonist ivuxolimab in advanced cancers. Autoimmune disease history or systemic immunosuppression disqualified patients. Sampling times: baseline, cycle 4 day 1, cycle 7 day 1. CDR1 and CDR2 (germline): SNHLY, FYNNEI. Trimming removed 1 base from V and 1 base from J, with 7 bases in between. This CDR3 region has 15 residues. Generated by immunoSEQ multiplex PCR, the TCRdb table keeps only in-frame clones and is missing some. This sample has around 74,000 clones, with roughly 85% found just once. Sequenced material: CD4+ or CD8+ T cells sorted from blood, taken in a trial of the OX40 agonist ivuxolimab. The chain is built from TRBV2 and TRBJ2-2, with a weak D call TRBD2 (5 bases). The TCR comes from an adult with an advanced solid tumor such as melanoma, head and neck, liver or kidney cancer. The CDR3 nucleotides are TGTGCCAGCAGTGAAGGGCGGGTGAACACCGGGGAGCTGTTTTTT. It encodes CASSEGRVNTGELFF.